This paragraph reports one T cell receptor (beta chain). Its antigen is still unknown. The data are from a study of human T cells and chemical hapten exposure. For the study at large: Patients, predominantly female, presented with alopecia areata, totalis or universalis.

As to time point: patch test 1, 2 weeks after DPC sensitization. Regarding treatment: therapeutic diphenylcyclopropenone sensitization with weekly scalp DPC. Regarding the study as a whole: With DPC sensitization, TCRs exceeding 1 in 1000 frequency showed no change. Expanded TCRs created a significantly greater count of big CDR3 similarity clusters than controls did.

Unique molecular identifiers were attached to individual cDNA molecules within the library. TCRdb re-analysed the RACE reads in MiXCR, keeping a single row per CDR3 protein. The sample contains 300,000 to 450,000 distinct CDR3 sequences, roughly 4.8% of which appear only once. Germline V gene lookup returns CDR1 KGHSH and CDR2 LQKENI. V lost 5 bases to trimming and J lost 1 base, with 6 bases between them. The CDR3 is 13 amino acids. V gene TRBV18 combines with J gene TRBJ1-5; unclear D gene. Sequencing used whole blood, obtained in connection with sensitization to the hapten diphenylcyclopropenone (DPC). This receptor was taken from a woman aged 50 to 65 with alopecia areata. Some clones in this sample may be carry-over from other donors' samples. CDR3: CASSDPSNQPQHF. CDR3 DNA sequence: TGTGCCAGCTCAGATCCGAGCAATCAGCCCCAGCATTTT. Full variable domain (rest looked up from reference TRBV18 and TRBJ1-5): NAGVMQNPRHLVRRRGQEARLRCSPMKGHSHVYWYRQLPEEGLKFMVYLQKENIIDESGMPKERFSAEFPKEGPSILRIQQVVRGDSAAYFCASSDPSNQPQHFGDGTRLSIL.